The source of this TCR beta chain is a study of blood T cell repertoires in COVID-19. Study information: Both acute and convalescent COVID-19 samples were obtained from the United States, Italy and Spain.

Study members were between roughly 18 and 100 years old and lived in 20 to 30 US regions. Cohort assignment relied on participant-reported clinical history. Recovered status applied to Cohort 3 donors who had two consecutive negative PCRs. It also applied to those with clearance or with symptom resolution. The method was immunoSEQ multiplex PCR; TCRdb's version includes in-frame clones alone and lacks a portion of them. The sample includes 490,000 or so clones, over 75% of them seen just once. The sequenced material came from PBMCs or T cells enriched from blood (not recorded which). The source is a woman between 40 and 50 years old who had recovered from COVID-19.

The CDR3: CASRLAGTMKQFF. The CDR3, as DNA: TGTGCCAGTAGACTAGCGGGAACAATGAAGCAGTTCTTC. The chain is built from TRBV27 and TRBJ2-1, with TRBD2 matching over 11 bases. Germline V CDR1 and CDR2: MNHEY, SMNVEV (reference sequence). V trimming: 9 bases; J trimming: 11 bases; junction bases outside the gene matches: 9. CDR3 length equals 13 residues.